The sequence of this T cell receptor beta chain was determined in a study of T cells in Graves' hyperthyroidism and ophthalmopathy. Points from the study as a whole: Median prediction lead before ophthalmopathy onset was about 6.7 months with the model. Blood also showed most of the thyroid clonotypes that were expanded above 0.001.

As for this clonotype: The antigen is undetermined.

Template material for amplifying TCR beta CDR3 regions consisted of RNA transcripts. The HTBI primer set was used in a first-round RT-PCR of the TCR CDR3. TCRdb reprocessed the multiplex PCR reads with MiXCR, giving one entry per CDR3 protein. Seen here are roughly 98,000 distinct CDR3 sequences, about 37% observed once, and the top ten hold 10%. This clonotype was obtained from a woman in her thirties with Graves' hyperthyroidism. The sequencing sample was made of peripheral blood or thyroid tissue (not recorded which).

CDR3 sequence reads: CASSLGTGRSNQPQHF. The CDR3 nucleotides are TGCGCCAGCAGCTTGGGGACAGGCCGGAGCAATCAGCCCCAGCATTTT. The V gene is TRBV5-1, the J gene TRBJ1-5; TRBD1 aligns across 7 bases. V shed 0 bases and J 1 base; nucleotides not matched to a gene: 4. Germline V CDR1 and CDR2: SGHRS, YFSETQ. The CDR3 runs 16 residues.